This TCR beta chain was sequenced during a study of PD-L1 blockade in urothelial cancer. This sample's time point: peripheral blood 6 weeks after treatment start. The length of the CDR3 is 14 residues. Germline CDR1 is SGHKS and CDR2 is YYEKEE (reference sequence). V lost 3 bases to trimming and J lost 13 bases; unmatched junction nucleotides: 12. The method was immunoSEQ multiplex PCR; TCRdb's version includes in-frame clones alone and lacks a portion of them. The data contain around 49,000 clones, roughly four fifths of them singletons. This chain uses TRBV5-5 with TRBJ1-4; TRBD1 agrees at 7 bases. The input for sequencing was PBMCs, taken around atezolizumab (anti-PD-L1) treatment. The receptor comes from a man between 60 and 70 years old with urothelial cancer. CDR3 DNA sequence: TGTGCCAGCAGCTCCGGGACAGCGGTCGGCGGACTGTTTTTT. Translation: CASSSGTAVGGLFF.